This T cell receptor beta chain came from a study of T cell responses to AZD1222 COVID-19 vaccine. Note on this clone: The antigen remains unidentified.

Only in-frame clones appear in the TCRdb table, and some are missing; sequencing was by immunoSEQ multiplex PCR. The sample gives some 140,000 clones, approximately 85% of which show up once; around 8% is in the top ten. Study conclusions and caveats: AZD1222 recipients seropositive at baseline numbered only five to seven.

The specimen comprised peripheral blood, sampled 28 days after the second dose of the MenACWY control vaccine. This TCR was recovered from an adult who received the MenACWY meningococcal vaccine as a control.

The CDR3 reads CANAPRTGSGNTIYF. As DNA, the CDR3 is TGTGCCAACGCGCCCCGGACAGGGTCCGGAAACACCATATATTTT. This chain uses TRBV7-9 with TRBJ1-3; TRBD1 agrees at 8 bases. Germline CDR1 is SEHNR and CDR2 is FQNEAQ (reference sequence). This CDR3 comprises 15 residues. V lost 10 bases to trimming and J lost 4 bases; unmatched junction nucleotides: 12. The complete variable domain, with remaining parts taken from reference TRBV7-9 and TRBJ1-3, reads DTGVSQNPRHKITKRGQNVTFRCDPISEHNRLYWYRQTLGQGPEFLTYFQNEAQLEKSRLLSDRFSAERPKGSFSTLEIQRTEQGDSAMYLCANAPRTGSGNTIYFGEGSWLTVV.